Listed below are T cell receptor beta chains from one sample, sequenced in a study of molecular identifiers for immune sequencing clone quantification. MiXCR, run by TCRdb on the PCR reads, gives a single entry per CDR3 protein. The table lists 60,000 to 70,000 distinct CDR3 sequences, about a sixth of them singletons. Sequenced material: naive CD8+ T cells from blood, with Jurkat cell RNA spiked in. These receptor sequences come from a human donor in good health. Some libraries in this study had Jurkat cell RNA spiked in. Each CDR3 is given with its conserved first and last residue. The D gene is left open where the match is weak. The size field is filled for only some rows; it gives once, few, many or a size class.

>18|.|TRBV5-6|many|TRBJ2-6
CASSLAVSLNSGANVLTF
TGTGCCAGCAGCTTGGCAGTTAGTTTGAACTCTGGGGCCAACGTCCTGACTTTC
>12|.|TRBV12-3/TRBV12-4|few|TRBJ2-3
CASSLAPTEQYF
TGTGCCAGCAGTTTAGCTCCCACGGAGCAGTATTTT
>13|.|TRBV7-8|.|TRBJ2-7
CASTPGSSYEQYF
TGTGCCAGCACCCCGGGGAGTAGCTACGAGCAGTACTTC
>15|TRBD1|TRBV11-3|many|TRBJ2-4
CASSLEGTAIPPEYF
TGTGCCAGCAGCTTAGAAGGGACAGCGATCCCTCCGGAGTACTTC
>16|.|TRBV6-2/TRBV6-3|many|TRBJ2-3
CASSLGGDPSTDTQYF
TGTGCCAGCAGCTTAGGGGGGGATCCTAGCACAGATACGCAGTATTTT
>12|.|TRBV16|few|TRBJ2-1
CASSHNYDEQFF
TGTGCCAGCAGCCATAACTACGATGAGCAGTTCTTC
>16|.|TRBV7-9|.|TRBJ2-7
CASSLMAAASSYEQYF
TGTGCCAGCAGCTTAATGGCTGCCGCCAGCTCCTACGAGCAGTACTTC
>17|.|TRBV5-6|many|TRBJ1-4
CASSHIEEAATNEKLFF
TGTGCCAGCAGCCATATTGAGGAGGCGGCAACTAATGAAAAACTGTTTTTT
>13|.|TRBV20-1|many|TRBJ2-7
CSAREPDSYEQYF
TGCAGTGCTAGAGAGCCAGACTCCTACGAGCAGTACTTC
>13|.|TRBV29-1|many|TRBJ2-2
CSGQPSNTGELFF
TGCAGCGGTCAGCCGTCGAACACCGGGGAGCTGTTTTTT
>15|.|TRBV7-6|many|TRBJ2-5
CASSSSGGAVETQYF
TGTGCCAGCAGCTCGTCTGGGGGTGCGGTAGAGACCCAGTACTTC
>13|.|TRBV21-1|.|TRBJ2-3
CASKAGESDTQYF
TGTGCCAGCAAGGCGGGAGAATCAGATACGCAGTATTTT
>19|TRBD2|TRBV30|many|TRBJ2-2
CAWSVFTSGVQGYTGELFF
TGTGCCTGGAGTGTTTTTACTAGCGGAGTGCAGGGGTACACCGGGGAGCTGTTTTTT
>13|.|TRBV4-2|.|TRBJ1-1
CASSQGWGTEAFF
TGTGCCAGCAGCCAAGGTTGGGGCACTGAAGCTTTCTTT
>13|.|TRBV7-9|many|TRBJ1-2
CASSFEQGYGYTF
TGTGCCAGCAGCTTCGAACAGGGATATGGCTACACCTTC
>14|TRBD2|TRBV29-1|many|TRBJ2-5
CSVEDAREGLTQYF
TGCAGCGTTGAAGATGCGCGGGAGGGCCTGACCCAGTACTTC
>12|.|TRBV2|few|TRBJ1-2
CASSEVDYGYTF
TGTGCCAGCAGTGAGGTTGACTATGGCTACACCTTC
>14|.|TRBV7-9|many|TRBJ1-1
CASSLGKTNTEAFF
TGTGCCAGCAGCTTGGGCAAAACGAACACTGAAGCTTTCTTT
>14|.|TRBV5-1|.|TRBJ2-7
CASSLEPGNYEQYF
TGCGCCAGCAGCTTGGAACCGGGAAACTACGAGCAGTACTTC
>15|TRBD2|TRBV5-1|many|TRBJ2-2
CATQTSGSNTGELFF
TGCGCCACCCAGACTAGCGGGTCGAACACCGGGGAGCTGTTTTTT
>16|.|TRBV5-6|many|TRBJ2-1
CASSLDPGPSYNEQFF
TGTGCCAGCAGCTTGGACCCGGGACCCTCCTACAATGAGCAGTTCTTC
>16|.|TRBV7-2|many|TRBJ2-3
CASSLDRFSSTDTQYF
TGTGCCAGCAGCTTAGATCGATTCTCTAGCACAGATACGCAGTATTTT
>13|.|TRBV5-6|.|TRBJ1-1
CASSLEVNTEAYF
TGTGCCAGCAGCTTGGAAGTGAACACTGAAGCCTACTTT
>16|.|TRBV19|few|TRBJ1-3
CASSIIMASSGNTIYF
TGTGCCAGTAGTATAATTATGGCTTCATCTGGAAACACCATATATTTT
>16|TRBD1|TRBV18|many|TRBJ2-7
CASSPSGTGYSYEQYF
TGTGCCAGCTCACCATCCGGGACAGGGTACTCCTACGAGCAGTACTTC
>12|.|TRBV10-2|many|TRBJ2-7
CASSDYSYEQYF
TGCGCCAGCAGTGACTACTCCTACGAGCAGTACTTC
>15|.|TRBV7-2|many|TRBJ2-4
CASSKMWGEENIQYF
TGTGCCAGCAGCAAAATGTGGGGGGAGGAAAACATTCAGTACTTC
>14|TRBD1|TRBV13|many|TRBJ2-5
CASSSGQGLETQYF
TGTGCCAGCAGTTCGGGACAGGGGTTGGAGACCCAGTACTTC
>15|.|TRBV19|few|TRBJ1-1
CASMGLRRLNTEAFF
TGTGCCAGTATGGGCCTCCGACGGTTGAACACTGAAGCTTTCTTT
>15|TRBD1|TRBV6-1|many|TRBJ2-3
CASSAQERGLDTQYF
TGTGCCAGCAGTGCTCAGGAGAGGGGGCTTGATACGCAGTATTTT
>13|TRBD1|TRBV15|many|TRBJ2-7
CATSIKGGNEQYF
TGTGCCACCAGCATTAAAGGGGGCAACGAGCAGTACTTC
>12|.|TRBV3-1|many|TRBJ2-7
CASSPWTGEQYF
TGTGCCAGCAGCCCTTGGACTGGCGAGCAGTACTTC
>15|TRBD2|TRBV5-4|many|TRBJ2-2
CASSLAGGGPGELFF
TGTGCCAGCAGTTTAGCGGGAGGAGGTCCCGGGGAGCTGTTTTTT
>15|.|TRBV28|many|TRBJ1-5
CASSQTHSGNQPQHF
TGTGCCAGCAGCCAAACCCACAGCGGTAATCAGCCCCAGCATTTT
>13|TRBD1|TRBV11-2|.|TRBJ2-5
CASSLGTGGAQYF
TGTGCCAGCAGCTTAGGGACAGGGGGGGCCCAGTACTTC
>15|TRBD1|TRBV11-2|many|TRBJ1-1
CASSPRTGPNTEAFF
TGTGCCAGCAGCCCGAGGACAGGACCGAACACTGAAGCTTTCTTT
>14|TRBD1|TRBV7-9|many|TRBJ1-1
CASSLGQGDPEAFF
TGTGCCAGCAGCTTAGGTCAGGGGGACCCTGAAGCTTTCTTT
>11|.|TRBV6-2/TRBV6-3|many|TRBJ2-7
CASSDFYEQYF
TGTGCCAGCAGCGACTTCTACGAGCAGTACTTC
>16|TRBD2|TRBV4-1|.|TRBJ2-7
CASSRQTSGISYEQYF
TGCGCCAGCAGCCGACAGACTAGCGGGATCTCCTACGAGCAGTACTTC
>14|.|TRBV2|.|TRBJ2-5
CASRGYNTQETQYF
TGTGCCAGCAGAGGATACAACACCCAAGAGACCCAGTACTTC
>15|TRBD2|TRBV7-9|many|TRBJ2-1
CASSITSGSRSEQFF
TGTGCCAGCAGCATCACTAGCGGGAGCAGGAGTGAGCAGTTCTTC
>12|.|TRBV27|many|TRBJ1-1
CASSSPFAEAFF
TGTGCCAGCAGTTCCCCGTTTGCTGAAGCTTTCTTT
>13|.|TRBV28|.|TRBJ2-1
CASRMTNSGEQFF
TGTGCCAGCAGGATGACTAACAGTGGTGAGCAGTTCTTC
>15|.|TRBV4-1|.|TRBJ2-5
CASSQDWQIQETQYF
TGCGCCAGCAGCCAAGATTGGCAGATACAAGAGACCCAGTACTTC
>17|.|TRBV10-3|many|TRBJ2-1
CAISVWADPTNYNEQFF
TGTGCCATCAGTGTTTGGGCTGACCCCACAAACTACAATGAGCAGTTCTTC
>15|.|TRBV27|many|TRBJ2-1
CASSLKWSPYGEQFF
TGTGCCAGCAGTTTAAAGTGGTCTCCGTACGGTGAGCAGTTCTTC
>16|TRBD1|TRBV27|.|TRBJ2-7
CASSLIPGGRVYEQYF
TGTGCCAGCAGTTTAATCCCAGGGGGACGCGTCTACGAGCAGTACTTC
>13|.|TRBV20-1|few|TRBJ2-5
CSARQIGEETQYF
TGCAGTGCTAGACAGATTGGGGAAGAGACCCAGTACTTC
>17|.|TRBV9|many|TRBJ1-1
CASSVGVSGGTYTEAFF
TGTGCCAGCAGCGTAGGAGTGAGTGGGGGGACCTACACTGAAGCTTTCTTT
>15|TRBD1|TRBV7-6|once|TRBJ1-3
CASSVAGGVGNTIYF
TGTGCCAGCAGCGTCGCAGGGGGCGTTGGAAACACCATATATTTT
>18|.|TRBV23-1|many|TRBJ2-2
CASSQSVAETKNTGELFF
TGCGCCAGCAGTCAATCTGTGGCGGAGACAAAGAACACCGGGGAGCTGTTTTTT
>15|TRBD1|TRBV7-9|many|TRBJ2-7
CASSYPGQVSYEQYF
TGTGCCAGCAGCTATCCGGGACAGGTCTCCTACGAGCAGTACTTC
>15|TRBD1|TRBV14|many|TRBJ2-1
CASSDRDRFFNEQFF
TGTGCCAGCAGCGACCGGGACAGATTTTTCAATGAGCAGTTCTTC